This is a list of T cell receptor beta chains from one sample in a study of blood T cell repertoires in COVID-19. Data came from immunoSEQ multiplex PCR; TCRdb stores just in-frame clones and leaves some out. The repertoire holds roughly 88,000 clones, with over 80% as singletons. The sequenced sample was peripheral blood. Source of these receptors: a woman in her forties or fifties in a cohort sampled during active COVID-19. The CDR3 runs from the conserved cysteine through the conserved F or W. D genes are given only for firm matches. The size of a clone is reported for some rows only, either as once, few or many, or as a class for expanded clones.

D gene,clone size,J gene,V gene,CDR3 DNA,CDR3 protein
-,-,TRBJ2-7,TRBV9,TGTGCCAGCAGCGTAGAGGGCGGGGCCTACGAGCAGTACTTC,CASSVEGGAYEQYF
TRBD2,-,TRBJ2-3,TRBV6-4,TGTGCCAGCAGTGGGCGGGGGAGGAGTATATATACGCAGTATTTT,CASSGRGRSIYTQYF
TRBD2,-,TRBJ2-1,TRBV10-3,TGTGCCATCAGTTACTCTGGACTAGCGGTATACAATGAGCAGTTCTTC,CAISYSGLAVYNEQFF
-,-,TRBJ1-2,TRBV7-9,TGTGCCAGCAGCCAACCGACAGATTATGGCTACACCTTC,CASSQPTDYGYTF
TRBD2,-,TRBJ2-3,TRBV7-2,TGTGCCAGCAGCCCCCGGAGACTAGCGGGAGGTGCAGATACGCAGTATTTT,CASSPRRLAGGADTQYF
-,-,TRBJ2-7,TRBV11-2,TGTGCCAGCAGGTCTCTCCGGGAGCAGGCCTACGAGCAGTACTTC,CASRSLREQAYEQYF
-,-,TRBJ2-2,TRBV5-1,TGCGCCAGCAGCGCCATTGGATTCGGGTCTGGGGAGCTGTTTTTT,CASSAIGFGSGELFF
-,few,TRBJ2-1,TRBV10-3,TGTGCCTCCCGGGTGCGGGATCAAATCTACAATGAGCAGTTCTTC,CASRVRDQIYNEQFF
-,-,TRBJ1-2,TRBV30,TGTGCCTGGAGTGCGCAGGCTAACTATGGCTACACCTTC,CAWSAQANYGYTF
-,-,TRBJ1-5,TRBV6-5,TGTGCCAGCAGAGGGGGAGTTTACAATCAGCCCCAGCATTTT,CASRGGVYNQPQHF